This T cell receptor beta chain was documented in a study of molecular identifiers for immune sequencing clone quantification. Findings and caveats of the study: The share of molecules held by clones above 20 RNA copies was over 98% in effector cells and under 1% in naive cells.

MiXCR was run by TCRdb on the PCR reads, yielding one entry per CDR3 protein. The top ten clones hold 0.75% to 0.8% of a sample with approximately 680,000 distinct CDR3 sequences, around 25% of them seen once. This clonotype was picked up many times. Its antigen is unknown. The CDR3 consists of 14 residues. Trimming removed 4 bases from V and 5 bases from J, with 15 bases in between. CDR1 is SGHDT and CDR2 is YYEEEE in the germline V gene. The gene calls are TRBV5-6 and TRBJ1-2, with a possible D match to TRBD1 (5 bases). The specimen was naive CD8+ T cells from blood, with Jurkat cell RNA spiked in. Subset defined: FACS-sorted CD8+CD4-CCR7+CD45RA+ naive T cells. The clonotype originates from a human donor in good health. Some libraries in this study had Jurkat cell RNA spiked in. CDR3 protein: CASSLKGQAYGYTF. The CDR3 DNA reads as TGTGCCAGCAGCCTAAAAGGACAAGCATATGGCTACACCTTC.